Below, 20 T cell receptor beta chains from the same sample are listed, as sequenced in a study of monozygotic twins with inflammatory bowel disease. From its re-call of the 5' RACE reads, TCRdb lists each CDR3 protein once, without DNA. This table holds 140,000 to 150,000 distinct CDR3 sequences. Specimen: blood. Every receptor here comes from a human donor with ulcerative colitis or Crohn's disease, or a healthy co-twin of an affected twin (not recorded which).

CDR3 residues: CASSLLLQGSYEQYF. The chain combines TRBV5-1 with TRBJ2-7; with no DNA, the TCRdb D assignment of TRBD1 cannot be verified. The CDR3 is 15 amino acids. CDR1 is SGHRS and CDR2 is YFSETQ in the germline V gene. The full variable domain, completed using reference TRBV5-1 and TRBJ2-7, is KAGVTQTPRYLIKTRGQQVTLSCSPISGHRSVSWYQQTPGQGLQFLFEYFSETQRNKGNFPGRFSGRQFSNSRSEMNVSTLELGDSALYLCASSLLLQGSYEQYFGPGTRLTVT.

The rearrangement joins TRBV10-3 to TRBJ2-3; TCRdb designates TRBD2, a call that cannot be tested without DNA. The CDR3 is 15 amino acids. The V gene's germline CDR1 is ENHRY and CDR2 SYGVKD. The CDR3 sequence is CAITTGLALADTQYF.

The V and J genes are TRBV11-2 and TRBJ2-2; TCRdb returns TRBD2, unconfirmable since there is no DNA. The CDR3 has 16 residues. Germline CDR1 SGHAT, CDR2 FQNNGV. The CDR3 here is CASSIRLATNTGELFF.

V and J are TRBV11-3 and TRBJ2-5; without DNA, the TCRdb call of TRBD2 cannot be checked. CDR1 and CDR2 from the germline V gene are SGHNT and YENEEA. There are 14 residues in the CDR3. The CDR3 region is CASSLGPSEETQYF.

The CDR3 region is CASSLQVSTTEAFF. This chain uses TRBV11-2 with TRBJ1-1. This CDR3 spans 14 amino acids. Germline V gene data show CDR1 as SGHAT and CDR2 as FQNNGV.

This CDR3 reads CSVEGKTANYGYTF. The chain uses TRBV29-1 and TRBJ1-2. The CDR3 extends over 14 amino acids. The V gene's germline CDR1 is SQVTM and CDR2 ANQGSEA.

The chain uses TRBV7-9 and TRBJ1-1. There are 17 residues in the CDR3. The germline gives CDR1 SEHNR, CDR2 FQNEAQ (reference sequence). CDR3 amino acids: CASSLDNTGYGNTEAFF.

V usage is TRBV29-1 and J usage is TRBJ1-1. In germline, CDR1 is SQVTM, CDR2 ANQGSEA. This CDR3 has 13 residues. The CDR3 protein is CSVGAGPNTEAFF.

The CDR3 spells CASSRDRTQETQYF. The chain employs TRBV25-1 and TRBJ2-5; TCRdb indicates TRBD1, and absent DNA this call remains unverified. This CDR3 has 14 amino acids. Germline-derived CDR1 and CDR2 are MGHDK and SYGVNS.

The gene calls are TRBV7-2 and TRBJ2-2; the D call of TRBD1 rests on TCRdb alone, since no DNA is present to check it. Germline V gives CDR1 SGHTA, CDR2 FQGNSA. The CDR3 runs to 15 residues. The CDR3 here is CASFEGLSPTGELFF.

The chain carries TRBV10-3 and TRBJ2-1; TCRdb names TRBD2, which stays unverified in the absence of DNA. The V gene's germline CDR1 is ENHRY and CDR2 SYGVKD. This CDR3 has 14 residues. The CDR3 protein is CAISLAGAGNEQFF.

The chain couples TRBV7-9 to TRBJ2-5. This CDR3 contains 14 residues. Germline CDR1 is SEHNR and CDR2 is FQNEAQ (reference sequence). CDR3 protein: CASSFRDLQETQYF.

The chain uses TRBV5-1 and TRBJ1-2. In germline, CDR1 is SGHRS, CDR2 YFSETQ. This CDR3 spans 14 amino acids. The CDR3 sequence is CASSLEGWEDGYTF.

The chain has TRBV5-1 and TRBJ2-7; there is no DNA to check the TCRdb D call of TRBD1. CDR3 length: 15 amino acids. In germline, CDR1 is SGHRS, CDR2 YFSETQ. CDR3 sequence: CASSLSGTGYYEQYF.

CDR3 region: CASSFVDRTAETQYF. V is TRBV5-4 and J is TRBJ2-5; TCRdb returns TRBD1, unconfirmable since there is no DNA. The CDR3 is 15 amino acids. From germline, CDR1 is SGHNT and CDR2 YYREEE (reference sequence).

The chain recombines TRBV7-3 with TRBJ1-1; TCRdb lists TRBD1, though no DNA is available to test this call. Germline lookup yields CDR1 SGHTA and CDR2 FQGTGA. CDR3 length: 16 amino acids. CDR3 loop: CASSLMGGGKGAEAFF.

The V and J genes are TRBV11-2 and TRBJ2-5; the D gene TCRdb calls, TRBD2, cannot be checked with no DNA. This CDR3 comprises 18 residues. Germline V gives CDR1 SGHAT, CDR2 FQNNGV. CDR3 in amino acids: CASSLPGLAGSGEETQYF.

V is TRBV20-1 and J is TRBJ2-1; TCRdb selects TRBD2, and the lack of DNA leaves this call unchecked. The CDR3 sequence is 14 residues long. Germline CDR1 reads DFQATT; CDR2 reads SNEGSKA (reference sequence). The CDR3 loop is CSASIGGGYNEQFF.

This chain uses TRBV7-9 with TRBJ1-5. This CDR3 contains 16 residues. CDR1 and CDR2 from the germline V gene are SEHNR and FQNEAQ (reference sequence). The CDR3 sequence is CASSLVAGQGNQPQHF.

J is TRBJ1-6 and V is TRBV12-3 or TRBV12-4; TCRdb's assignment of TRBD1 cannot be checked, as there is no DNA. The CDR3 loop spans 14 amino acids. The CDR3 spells CASRDQGAYSPLHF.